This entry is about one T cell receptor (beta chain). The antigen is not known. This sample is part of a study of lymphopenia after photon versus proton radiotherapy. General study points: Photon-treated patients lost naive T cells and TCR diversity; proton-treated stayed stable. Survival link was tested only in deceased patients; proton benefit remains a possibility. After lymphocyte nadir, photon-treated repertoires showed oligoclonal expansion, especially CD8+ Temra. In patients who died, overall survival fell as post-nadir TCR diversity dropped more.

Produced via immunoSEQ multiplex PCR; TCRdb's table is partial and in-frame only. The table shows some 41,000 clones, with around 85% occurring only once. Germline CDR1 is MGHRA and CDR2 is YSYEKL. The CDR3 totals 14 residues. V lost 4 bases, J lost 3 bases, and 13 bases lay in between. The TCR originated in a man aged 45-60 years with gastric cancer. The source material was peripheral blood, sampled from a patient treated with photon-based radiotherapy. This sequence joins TRBV4-1 and TRBJ2-7; possibly TRBD1 for D (6 bases). CDR3 residues: CASSPRGMFYEQYF. DNA of the CDR3: TGCGCCAGCAGCCCAAGGGGGATGTTCTACGAGCAGTACTTC.